The 9 T cell receptor beta chains listed next were all sequenced from one sample in a study of blood T cell repertoires in COVID-19. Generated by immunoSEQ multiplex PCR, the TCRdb table keeps only in-frame clones and is missing some. The sample has 200,000 to 250,000 clones; 80% to 90% are singletons. Sequencing was performed on peripheral blood. All receptors come from a woman in her forties or fifties with active or convalescent COVID-19.

This clone appeared a few times. The chain has TRBV12-5 and TRBJ1-5; perhaps TRBD1 as D (6 bases). This CDR3 contains 17 residues. V lost 4 bases, J lost 5 bases, and 21 bases lay in between. Germline CDR1 and CDR2: LGHNT and FRNRAP. CDR3 nucleotides: TGTGCTAGTGGTTACATTCAAGGGGACATGGTACATCAGCCCCAGCATTTT. Its translation is CASGYIQGDMVHQPQHF.

This chain links TRBV28 with TRBJ2-7; maybe TRBD1 (5 bases). This CDR3 has 15 amino acids. Germline V gene sequence: CDR1 MDHEN, CDR2 SYDVKM. Trimming cost V 5 bases and J 9 bases, with 23 bases left between them. The CDR3 sequence is CASSTFRGGRLGQYF. CDR3 coding DNA: TGTGCCAGCAGTACTTTTAGGGGCGGCCGCCTAGGGCAGTACTTC.

This chain uses TRBV28 with TRBJ2-3; the D gene is possibly TRBD2 (5 bases). CDR1 MDHEN and CDR2 SYDVKM come from the germline V gene. V was cut by 6 bases and J by 4 bases, with 17 bases left in between. The CDR3 has 15 amino acids. The CDR3 loop is CASSRGISGADTQYF. In nucleotides, the CDR3 is TGTGCCAGCAGCCGCGGTATCAGCGGTGCAGATACGCAGTATTTT.

This chain uses TRBV6-5 with TRBJ1-1; a weak D match, TRBD1 (6 bases). Trimming removed 0 bases from V and 0 bases from J, with 11 bases in between. The CDR3 extends over 16 amino acids. From germline, CDR1 is MNHEY and CDR2 SVGAGI. The CDR3 reads CASSYSGGRMNTEAFF. The DNA of the CDR3 is TGTGCCAGCAGTTACTCAGGGGGTAGGATGAACACTGAAGCTTTCTTT.

This clone is categorized as large. This CDR3 reads CATSRDSQGSYGYTF. In DNA form, the CDR3 reads TGTGCCACCAGCAGAGATTCACAGGGTAGCTATGGCTACACCTTC. The J gene is TRBJ1-2, the V gene TRBV15; a weak D match, TRBD1 (6 bases). Trimming cost V 0 bases and J 4 bases, with 12 bases left between them. Germline assignment: CDR1 LNHNV and CDR2 YYDKDF (reference sequence). The CDR3 has 15 amino acids.

The CDR3 protein is CASCRHPMNTEAFF. The CDR3 nucleotides are TGTGCCAGCTGTCGACACCCCATGAACACTGAAGCTTTCTTT. V and J are TRBV6-5 and TRBJ1-1; unclear D gene. Looked up from germline, CDR1 is MNHEY and CDR2 is SVGAGI. Trimming stripped 8 bases from V and 0 bases from J, with 13 bases between. The CDR3 is made up of 14 amino acids.

The rearrangement joins TRBV7-3 to TRBJ1-2, with 8 nucleotides matching TRBD1. Trimming at V came to 3 bases and at J to 2 bases, leaving 5 bases not matched to a gene. CDR1 is SGHTA, CDR2 FQGTGA, per germline. The CDR3 sequence is 15 residues long. This CDR3 reads CASSFQGAKNYGYTF. The CDR3 bases are TGTGCCAGCAGCTTTCAGGGGGCTAAGAACTATGGCTACACCTTC.

The V and J genes are TRBV4-2 and TRBJ2-2; 7 nucleotides agree with TRBD2. CDR1 is LGHNA and CDR2 is YNFKEQ in the germline V gene. V shed 2 bases, J shed 3 bases, and the junction held 9 bases outside the gene matches. This CDR3 contains 17 residues. CDR3 in amino acids: CASSQNLAGDYTGELFF. Written as DNA, the CDR3 is TGTGCCAGCAGCCAAAATTTGGCGGGGGATTACACCGGGGAGCTGTTTTTT.

J is TRBJ2-2 and V is TRBV11-3, with D perhaps TRBD1 (5 bases). V was cut by 4 bases and J by 5 bases, with 11 bases left in between. Germline CDR1 and CDR2: SGHNT and YENEEA. This CDR3 region has 14 residues. The CDR3 region has the DNA TGTGCCAGCAGCTCCCCAGCAGGGACCGGGGAGCTGTTTTTT. As protein: CASSSPAGTGELFF. The whole variable domain, filled in from reference TRBV11-3 and TRBJ2-2, reads EAGVVQSPRYKIIEKKQPVAFWCNPISGHNTLYWYLQNLGQGPELLIRYENEEAVDDSQLPKDRFSAERLKGVDSTLKIQPAELGDSAVYLCASSSPAGTGELFFGEGSRLTVL.